The rows below give T cell receptor beta chains drawn from one sample of a study of technical replicates of blood from four donors. Data came from immunoSEQ multiplex PCR; TCRdb stores just in-frame clones and leaves some out. The sample lists 79,000 or so clones, about 91% occurring once. Sequenced material: T cells isolated from PBMCs. These receptors all come from a human donor in good health. Both conserved end residues are part of each CDR3. The D gene is left open where the match is weak. Part of the rows lack a size; the others show once, few, many or a class for expanded clones.

J gene: TRBJ1-5; D gene: -; clone size: -; V gene: TRBV10-2; CDR3 protein: CASSDVGWASAGQPQHF; CDR3 DNA: TGCGCCAGCAGTGATGTCGGTTGGGCATCGGCAGGCCAGCCCCAGCATTTT
J gene: TRBJ2-7; D gene: -; clone size: -; V gene: TRBV11-1; CDR3 protein: CASSLDRGHWTYEQYF; CDR3 DNA: TGTGCCAGCAGCTTAGACAGAGGACATTGGACCTACGAGCAGTACTTC
J gene: TRBJ2-3; D gene: -; clone size: -; V gene: TRBV4-1; CDR3 protein: CASSPGTGNSRREGQYF; CDR3 DNA: TGCGCCAGCAGCCCCGGAACAGGGAACTCACGACGGGAAGGGCAGTATTTT
J gene: TRBJ1-2; D gene: -; clone size: -; V gene: TRBV4-2; CDR3 protein: CASSQDTNQGSYGYTF; CDR3 DNA: TGTGCCAGCAGCCAAGATACCAACCAGGGGTCGTACGGCTACACCTTC
J gene: TRBJ2-5; D gene: -; clone size: -; V gene: TRBV4-2; CDR3 protein: CASSQDLKGRGPETQYF; CDR3 DNA: TGTGCCAGCAGCCAAGATCTTAAGGGCAGAGGGCCGGAGACCCAGTACTTC
J gene: TRBJ2-5; D gene: TRBD2; clone size: -; V gene: TRBV19; CDR3 protein: CASSTGGGVGSETQYF; CDR3 DNA: TGTGCCAGTAGTACGGGAGGGGGAGTCGGTTCGGAGACCCAGTACTTC
J gene: TRBJ2-5; D gene: -; clone size: -; V gene: TRBV5-1; CDR3 protein: CASSWTSDQETQYF; CDR3 DNA: TGCGCCAGCAGCTGGACAAGCGATCAAGAGACCCAGTACTTC
J gene: TRBJ1-4; D gene: TRBD1; clone size: once; V gene: TRBV7-9; CDR3 protein: CASSLVADRDEKLFF; CDR3 DNA: TGTGCCAGCAGCTTAGTAGCGGACAGGGATGAAAAACTGTTTTTT
J gene: TRBJ2-5; D gene: -; clone size: -; V gene: TRBV28; CDR3 protein: CASSGETQYF; CDR3 DNA: TGTGCCAGCAGCGGGGAGACCCAGTACTTC
J gene: TRBJ2-6; D gene: -; clone size: -; V gene: TRBV27; CDR3 protein: CASTEGPPGANVLTF; CDR3 DNA: TGTGCCAGCACGGAGGGACCCCCTGGGGCCAACGTCCTGACTTTC
J gene: TRBJ2-2; D gene: TRBD2; clone size: -; V gene: TRBV6-1; CDR3 protein: CASSESSRGGTGELFF; CDR3 DNA: TGTGCCAGCAGTGAAAGTAGTAGGGGAGGGACCGGGGAGCTGTTTTTT
J gene: TRBJ1-2; D gene: TRBD1; clone size: -; V gene: TRBV6-6; CDR3 protein: CASSYPPGQGDGYTF; CDR3 DNA: TGTGCCAGCAGTTACCCACCAGGACAGGGGGATGGCTACACCTTC
J gene: TRBJ2-1; D gene: TRBD2; clone size: -; V gene: TRBV28; CDR3 protein: CASRGPVRGEREGSYNEQFF; CDR3 DNA: TGTGCCAGCAGGGGGCCTGTACGGGGAGAGCGGGAAGGGTCCTACAATGAGCAGTTCTTC
J gene: TRBJ2-7; D gene: -; clone size: -; V gene: TRBV27; CDR3 protein: CASKFLGEGQNYEQYF; CDR3 DNA: TGTGCCAGCAAGTTTTTGGGGGAGGGACAAAACTACGAGCAGTACTTC
J gene: TRBJ1-4; D gene: -; clone size: -; V gene: TRBV4-1; CDR3 protein: CASSQDQTEANEKLFF; CDR3 DNA: TGCGCCAGCAGCCAAGATCAAACTGAGGCTAATGAAAAACTGTTTTTT
J gene: TRBJ1-1; D gene: -; clone size: -; V gene: TRBV5-1; CDR3 protein: CASSIGGVTEAFF; CDR3 DNA: TGCGCCAGCAGCATTGGGGGGGTGACTGAAGCTTTCTTT
J gene: TRBJ2-1; D gene: -; clone size: -; V gene: TRBV28; CDR3 protein: CASSLSGRANNEQFF; CDR3 DNA: TGTGCCAGCAGTTTAAGTGGGCGGGCCAACAATGAGCAGTTCTTC
J gene: TRBJ2-1; D gene: -; clone size: -; V gene: TRBV7-3; CDR3 protein: CASSLNSVSYNEQFF; CDR3 DNA: TGTGCCAGCAGCTTAAATTCGGTATCGTACAATGAGCAGTTCTTC
J gene: TRBJ2-2; D gene: -; clone size: -; V gene: TRBV15; CDR3 protein: CATNYKSGELFF; CDR3 DNA: TGTGCCACCAATTATAAATCCGGGGAGCTGTTTTTT
J gene: TRBJ2-7; D gene: -; clone size: once; V gene: TRBV5-1; CDR3 protein: CASSESAGNEQYF; CDR3 DNA: TGCGCCAGCAGCGAGTCGGCGGGCAACGAGCAGTACTTC
J gene: TRBJ1-1; D gene: -; clone size: -; V gene: TRBV27; CDR3 protein: CASSPRARTTEAFF; CDR3 DNA: TGTGCCAGCAGTCCCAGGGCGCGGACCACTGAAGCTTTCTTT
J gene: TRBJ2-7; D gene: TRBD2; clone size: -; V gene: TRBV27; CDR3 protein: CASSLRVPTSGRNYEQYF; CDR3 DNA: TGTGCCAGCAGTTTACGGGTCCCAACTAGCGGGAGGAATTACGAGCAGTACTTC
J gene: TRBJ2-2; D gene: -; clone size: once; V gene: TRBV7-8; CDR3 protein: CASSLGLGNTGELFF; CDR3 DNA: TGTGCCAGCAGCTTAGGCCTAGGGAACACCGGGGAGCTGTTTTTT
J gene: TRBJ1-6; D gene: -; clone size: -; V gene: TRBV27; CDR3 protein: CATGVSGANSPLHF; CDR3 DNA: TGTGCCACCGGCGTAAGTGGGGCTAATTCACCCCTCCACTTT
J gene: TRBJ2-2; D gene: TRBD2; clone size: -; V gene: TRBV5-4; CDR3 protein: CASSLESGRGTGELFF; CDR3 DNA: TGTGCCAGCAGCTTGGAGAGCGGGAGGGGGACCGGGGAGCTGTTTTTT